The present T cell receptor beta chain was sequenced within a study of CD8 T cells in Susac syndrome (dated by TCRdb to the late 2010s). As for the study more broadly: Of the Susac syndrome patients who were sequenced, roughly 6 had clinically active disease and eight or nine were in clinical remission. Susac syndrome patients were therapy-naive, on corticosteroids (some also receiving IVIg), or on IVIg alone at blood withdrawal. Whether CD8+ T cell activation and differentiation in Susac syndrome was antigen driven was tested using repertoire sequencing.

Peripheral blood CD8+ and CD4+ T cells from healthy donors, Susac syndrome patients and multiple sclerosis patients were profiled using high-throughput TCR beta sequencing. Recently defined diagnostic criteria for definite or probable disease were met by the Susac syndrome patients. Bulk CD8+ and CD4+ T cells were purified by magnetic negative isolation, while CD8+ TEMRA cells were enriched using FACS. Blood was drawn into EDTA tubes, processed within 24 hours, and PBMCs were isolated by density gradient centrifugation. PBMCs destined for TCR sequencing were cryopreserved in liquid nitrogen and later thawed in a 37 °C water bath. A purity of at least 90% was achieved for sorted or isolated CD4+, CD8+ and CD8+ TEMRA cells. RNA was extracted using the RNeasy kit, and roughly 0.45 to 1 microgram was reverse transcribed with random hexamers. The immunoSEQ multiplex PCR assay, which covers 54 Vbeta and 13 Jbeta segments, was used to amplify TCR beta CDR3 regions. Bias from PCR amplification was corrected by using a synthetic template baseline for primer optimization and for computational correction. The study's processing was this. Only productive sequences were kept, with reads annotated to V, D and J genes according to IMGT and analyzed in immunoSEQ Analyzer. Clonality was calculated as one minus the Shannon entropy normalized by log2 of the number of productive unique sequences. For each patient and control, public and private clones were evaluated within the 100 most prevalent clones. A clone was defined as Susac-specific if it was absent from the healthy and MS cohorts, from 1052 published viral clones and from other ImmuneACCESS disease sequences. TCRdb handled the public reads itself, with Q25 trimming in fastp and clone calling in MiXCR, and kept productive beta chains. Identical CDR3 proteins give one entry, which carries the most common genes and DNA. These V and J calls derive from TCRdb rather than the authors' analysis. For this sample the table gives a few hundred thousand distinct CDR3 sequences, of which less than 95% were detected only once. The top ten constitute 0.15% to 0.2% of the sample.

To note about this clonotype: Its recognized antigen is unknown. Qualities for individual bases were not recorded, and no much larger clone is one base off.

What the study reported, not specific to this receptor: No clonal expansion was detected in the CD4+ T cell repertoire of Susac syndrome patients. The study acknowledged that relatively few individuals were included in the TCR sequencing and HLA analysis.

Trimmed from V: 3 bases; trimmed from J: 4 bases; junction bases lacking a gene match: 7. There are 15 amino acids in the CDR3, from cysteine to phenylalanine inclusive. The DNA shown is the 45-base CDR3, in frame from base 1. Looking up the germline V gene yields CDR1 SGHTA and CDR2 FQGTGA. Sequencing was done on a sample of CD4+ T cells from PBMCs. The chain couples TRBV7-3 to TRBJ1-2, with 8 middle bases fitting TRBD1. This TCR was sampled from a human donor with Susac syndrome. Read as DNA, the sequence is TGTGCCAGCAGCTTGGGGACAGGCGGGACCTATGGCTACACCTTC. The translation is CASSLGTGGTYGYTF.